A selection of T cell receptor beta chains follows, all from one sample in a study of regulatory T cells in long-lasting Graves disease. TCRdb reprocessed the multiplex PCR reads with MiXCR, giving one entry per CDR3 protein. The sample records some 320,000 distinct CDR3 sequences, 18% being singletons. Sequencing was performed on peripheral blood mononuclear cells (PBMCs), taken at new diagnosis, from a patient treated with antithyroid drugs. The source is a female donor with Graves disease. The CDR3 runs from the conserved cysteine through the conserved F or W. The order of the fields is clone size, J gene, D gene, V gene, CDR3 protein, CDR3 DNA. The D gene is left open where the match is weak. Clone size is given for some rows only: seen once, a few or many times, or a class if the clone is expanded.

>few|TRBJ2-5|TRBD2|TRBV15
CATSRGTSGREETQYF
TGTGCCACCAGCAGAGGGACTAGCGGGAGGGAGGAGACCCAGTACTTC
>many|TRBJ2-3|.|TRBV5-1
CASSSEKRGGTDTQYF
TGCGCCAGCAGCTCGGAAAAGAGGGGCGGCACAGATACGCAGTATTTT
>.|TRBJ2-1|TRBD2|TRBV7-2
CASSLKREGLWNEQFF
TGTGCCAGCAGCTTAAAGCGGGAGGGCCTTTGGAATGAGCAGTTCTTC
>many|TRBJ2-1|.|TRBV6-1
CASTEGTPSAHNEQFF
TGTGCCAGCACCGAGGGAACCCCTAGCGCGCACAATGAGCAGTTCTTC
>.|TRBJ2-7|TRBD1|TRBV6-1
CASRLTGAESYEQYF
TGTGCCAGCAGATTGACAGGGGCTGAATCCTACGAGCAGTACTTC
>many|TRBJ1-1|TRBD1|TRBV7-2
CASSLGLRQGWVTEAFF
TGTGCCAGCAGCTTAGGGCTGCGACAGGGGTGGGTGACTGAAGCTTTCTTT
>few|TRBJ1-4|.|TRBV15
CATSSGERAQLFF
TGTGCCACCAGCAGTGGAGAAAGGGCCCAACTGTTTTTT
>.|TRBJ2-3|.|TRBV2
CASSSLSGAGDTQYF
TGTGCCAGCAGCTCCCTCTCGGGAGCGGGAGATACGCAGTATTTT
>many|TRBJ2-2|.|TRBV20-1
CSPSQRTDYTGELFF
TGCAGCCCTTCCCAAAGGACGGACTACACCGGGGAGCTGTTTTTT
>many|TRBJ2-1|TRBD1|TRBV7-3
CASSVGQYNEQFF
TGTGCCAGCAGCGTGGGACAGTACAATGAGCAGTTCTTC
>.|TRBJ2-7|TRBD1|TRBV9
CASSLSGGAREQYF
TGTGCCAGCTCCCTTTCAGGGGGAGCGCGCGAGCAGTACTTC
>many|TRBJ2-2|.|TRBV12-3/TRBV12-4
CAQRGGGELFF
TGTGCACAAAGGGGGGGCGGGGAGCTGTTTTTT
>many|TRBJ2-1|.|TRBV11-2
CASSQLKGTHNEQFF
TGTGCCAGCAGCCAGTTGAAGGGGACCCACAATGAGCAGTTCTTC
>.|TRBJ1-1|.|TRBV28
CASSSWTVSNTEAFF
TGTGCCAGCAGTTCTTGGACAGTTTCAAACACTGAAGCTTTCTTT
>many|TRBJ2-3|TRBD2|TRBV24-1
CATSEPTGGPGGDTQYF
TGTGCCACCAGTGAACCCACGGGAGGACCAGGCGGAGATACGCAGTATTTT
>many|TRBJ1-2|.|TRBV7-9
CASSLGSGSGYTF
TGTGCCAGCAGCTTAGGTTCAGGCTCTGGCTACACCTTC
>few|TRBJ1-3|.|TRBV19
CASSMGPAGGDTIYF
TGTGCCAGTAGTATGGGCCCGGCCGGCGGGGACACCATATATTTT
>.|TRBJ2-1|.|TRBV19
CARSRGQFTYNEQFF
TGTGCCAGAAGTAGGGGACAATTTACCTACAATGAGCAGTTCTTC
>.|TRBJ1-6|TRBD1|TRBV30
CALTGGVNSPLHF
TGTGCCTTGACAGGGGGAGTTAATTCACCCCTCCACTTT
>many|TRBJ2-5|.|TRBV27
CASKGMGIQETQYF
TGTGCCAGCAAAGGGATGGGGATCCAAGAGACCCAGTACTTC
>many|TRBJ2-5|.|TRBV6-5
CASSSGGAQETQYF
TGTGCCAGCAGTTCTGGGGGGGCCCAAGAGACCCAGTACTTC
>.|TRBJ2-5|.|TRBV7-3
CASSLGPQETQYF
TGTGCCAGCAGCTTAGGCCCGCAAGAGACCCAGTACTTC
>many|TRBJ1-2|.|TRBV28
CASNLQGNYGYTF
TGTGCCAGCAACCTACAGGGTAACTATGGCTACACCTTC
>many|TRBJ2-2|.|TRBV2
CASSPMEGSATGELFF
TGTGCCAGCAGCCCGATGGAGGGGAGCGCCACCGGGGAGCTGTTTTTT
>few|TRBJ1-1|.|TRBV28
CASSSFPTPEAFF
TGTGCCAGCAGTTCATTTCCGACACCTGAAGCTTTCTTT
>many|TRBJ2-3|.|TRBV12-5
CASGLQHVLEDTQYF
TGTGCTAGTGGTTTGCAACATGTTTTAGAAGATACGCAGTATTTT
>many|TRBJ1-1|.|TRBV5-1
CASSERGRTNTEAFF
TGCGCCAGCAGCGAAAGGGGACGGACGAACACTGAAGCTTTCTTT
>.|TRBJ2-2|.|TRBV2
CASRGHSTGELFF
TGTGCCAGCAGGGGACATTCCACCGGGGAGCTGTTTTTT
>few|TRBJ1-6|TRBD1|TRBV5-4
CASSSPGGQGANSPLHF
TGTGCCAGCAGCTCACCGGGGGGTCAGGGGGCTAATTCACCCCTCCACTTT
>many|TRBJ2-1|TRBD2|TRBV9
CASSVGTSGLREQFF
TGTGCCAGCAGCGTCGGGACTAGCGGTTTGAGGGAGCAGTTCTTC
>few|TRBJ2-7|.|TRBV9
CASSVEPRQDPSEQYF
TGTGCCAGCAGCGTAGAGCCTCGGCAGGACCCCTCCGAGCAGTACTTC
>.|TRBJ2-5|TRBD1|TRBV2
CASSDGQGMDVTQYF
TGTGCCAGCAGTGACGGACAGGGGATGGATGTGACCCAGTACTTC
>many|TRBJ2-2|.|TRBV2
CASSPRGFGDTGELFF
TGTGCCAGCTCACCTCGGGGTTTCGGAGACACCGGGGAGCTGTTTTTT
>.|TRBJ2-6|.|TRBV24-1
CATSGEEPHSGANVLTF
TGTGCCACCAGTGGGGAAGAACCCCACTCTGGGGCCAACGTCCTGACTTTC
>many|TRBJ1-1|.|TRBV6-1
CASSLDGRHTEAFF
TGTGCCAGCAGTCTGGACGGACGCCACACTGAAGCTTTCTTT
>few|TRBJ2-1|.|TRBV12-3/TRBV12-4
CASSLDWRAPAFF
TGTGCCAGCAGTTTAGATTGGCGGGCCCCGGCGTTCTTC
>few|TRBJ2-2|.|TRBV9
CANSNRDIYTGELFF
TGTGCCAACAGCAACCGGGACATCTACACCGGGGAGCTGTTTTTT
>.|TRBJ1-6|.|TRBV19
CASSIDPRDSPLHF
TGTGCCAGTAGTATAGACCCGAGGGATTCACCCCTCCACTTT
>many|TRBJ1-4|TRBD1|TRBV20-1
CSARDPTGLGSEKLFF
TGCAGTGCTAGAGATCCGACAGGGCTAGGAAGTGAAAAACTGTTTTTT
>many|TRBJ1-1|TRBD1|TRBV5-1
CASSKMTGVNTEAFF
TGCGCCAGCAGCAAAATGACAGGGGTGAACACTGAAGCTTTCTTT
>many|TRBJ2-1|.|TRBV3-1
CASSQEGAGSEQFF
TGTGCCAGCAGCCAAGAGGGGGCGGGGAGTGAGCAGTTCTTC
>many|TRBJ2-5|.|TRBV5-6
CASSPGRPQETQYF
TGTGCCAGCAGCCCGGGACGTCCACAAGAGACCCAGTACTTC
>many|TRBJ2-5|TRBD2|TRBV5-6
CASSSTLASGRDQETQYF
TGTGCCAGCAGCTCCACCCTGGCTAGCGGGAGGGACCAAGAGACCCAGTACTTC
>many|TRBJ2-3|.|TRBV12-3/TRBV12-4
CASSLSGADTQYF
TGTGCCAGCAGTTTATCCGGGGCAGATACGCAGTATTTT
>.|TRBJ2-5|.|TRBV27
CASGPWGGEETQYF
TGTGCCAGCGGCCCTTGGGGCGGTGAAGAGACCCAGTACTTC
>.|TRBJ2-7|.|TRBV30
CAWSAGLSYEQYF
TGTGCCTGGAGTGCTGGACTATCCTACGAGCAGTACTTC
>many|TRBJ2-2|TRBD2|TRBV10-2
CASSDLGTRDTGELFF
TGCGCCAGCAGTGACCTTGGGACTAGGGACACCGGGGAGCTGTTTTTT
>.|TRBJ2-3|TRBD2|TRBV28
CASSLTSGYTKSTDTQYF
TGTGCCAGCAGTTTAACTAGCGGTTACACCAAATCCACAGATACGCAGTATTTT
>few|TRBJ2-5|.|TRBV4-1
CASSQDGASEETQYF
TGCGCCAGCAGCCAAGATGGGGCTAGCGAAGAGACCCAGTACTTC
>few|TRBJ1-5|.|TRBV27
CASKRDSQAGNQPQHF
TGTGCCAGCAAACGGGACTCTCAAGCGGGCAATCAGCCCCAGCATTTT
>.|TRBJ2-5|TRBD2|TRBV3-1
CASSHLFSSSGREETQYF
TGTGCCAGCAGCCATCTTTTTTCGAGTAGCGGGAGGGAAGAGACCCAGTACTTC
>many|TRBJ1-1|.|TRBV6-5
CASSYMGIAFF
TGTGCCAGCAGTTACATGGGTATAGCTTTCTTT
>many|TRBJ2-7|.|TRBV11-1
CASSANPRAVREQYF
TGTGCCAGCAGCGCGAACCCCCGGGCCGTCCGCGAGCAGTACTTC
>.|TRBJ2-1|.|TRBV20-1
CSARVLSGRFYNEQFF
TGCAGTGCTAGAGTGCTTAGCGGACGATTCTACAATGAGCAGTTCTTC